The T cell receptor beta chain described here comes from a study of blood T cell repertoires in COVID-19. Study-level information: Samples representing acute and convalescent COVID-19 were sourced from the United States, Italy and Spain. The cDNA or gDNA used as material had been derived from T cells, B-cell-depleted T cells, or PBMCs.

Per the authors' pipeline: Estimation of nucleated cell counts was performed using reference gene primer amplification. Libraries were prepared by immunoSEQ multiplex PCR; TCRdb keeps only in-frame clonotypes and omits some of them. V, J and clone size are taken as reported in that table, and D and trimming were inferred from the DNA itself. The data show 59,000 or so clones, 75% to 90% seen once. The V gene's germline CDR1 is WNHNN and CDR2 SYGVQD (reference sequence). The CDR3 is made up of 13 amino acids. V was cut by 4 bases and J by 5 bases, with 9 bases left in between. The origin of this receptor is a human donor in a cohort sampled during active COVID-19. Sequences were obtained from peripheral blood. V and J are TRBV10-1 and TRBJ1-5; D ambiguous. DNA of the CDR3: TGCGCCAGCAGTGTGGGGAGGGATCAGCCCCAGCATTTT. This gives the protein CASSVGRDQPQHF.